The 13 T cell receptor beta chains below come from one sample, sequenced in a study of blood T cell repertoires in COVID-19 (dated by TCRdb to the early 2020s). Library method: the immunoSEQ multiplex PCR assay. TCRdb carries this immuneACCESS record with in-frame sequences only. Its versions omit some clonotypes, under half of them owing to an unresolved V gene in the studies checked, with the rest unexplained. Present in this sample are some 150,000 clones, over 80% of which were seen just once. 1.5% to 2% of the sample comes from the top ten. Sequencing was done on a sample of peripheral blood. Receptor source: a human donor in a cohort sampled during active COVID-19.

This chain joins TRBV3-1 (or the pseudogene TRBV3-2) and TRBJ1-2; D not resolved. CDR1 is LGHDT, CDR2 YNNKEL, per germline (reference sequence). V shed 1 base and J shed 5 bases, with 14 bases lying between them. The CDR3 is made up of 15 amino acids. CDR3 residues: CASSQVETPLYGYTF. The CDR3 nucleotides are TGTGCCAGCAGCCAAGTCGAGACACCGCTTTATGGCTACACCTTC.

The V gene is TRBV5-1, the J gene TRBJ2-1, with 9 bases identical to TRBD1. Trimming took 0 bases from V and 9 from J; bases not matched to a gene: 7. From germline, CDR1 is SGHRS and CDR2 YFSETQ. The CDR3 is 15 residues long. The CDR3 is CASSLVPGQGGEQFF. CDR3 bases: TGCGCCAGCAGCTTGGTTCCGGGACAGGGCGGTGAGCAGTTCTTC.

V gene TRBV6-1 combines with J gene TRBJ1-2, with TRBD1 matching 9 bases. Trimming at V came to 1 base and at J to 7 bases, leaving 13 bases not matched to a gene. Germline V lookup: CDR1 MNHNS, CDR2 SASEGT. The CDR3 contains 17 residues. DNA for the CDR3: TGTGCCAGCAGTGAAGGGGGTCAGGGACAGGGAATCGGTGGCTACACCTTC. Translated, it gives CASSEGGQGQGIGGYTF.

The rearrangement joins TRBV21-1 to TRBJ2-7; whether TRBD1, the table's D call, matches the DNA was not checked. TRBV21-1 is a documented pseudogene. This CDR3 comprises 15 residues. The chain's CDR3 is CASSKWRQGEYEQYF. In nucleotides, the CDR3 is TGTGCCAGCAGCAAATGGCGTCAGGGGGAGTACGAGCAGTACTTC.

The chain joins TRBV4-1 to TRBJ1-5; 10 bases align to TRBD1. CDR1 and CDR2 (germline): MGHRA, YSYEKL. V lost 0 bases, J lost 7 bases, and 6 bases stayed unmatched. The CDR3 runs 16 residues. CDR3 in amino acids: CASSQDGTGVWQPQHF. Written as DNA, the CDR3 is TGCGCCAGCAGCCAAGATGGGACAGGGGTTTGGCAGCCCCAGCATTTT.

This chain connects TRBV4-3 to TRBJ1-1; D is possibly TRBD1 (5 bases). From germline, CDR1 is LGHNA and CDR2 YSLEER. V was clipped by 0 bases and J by 4 bases, with 12 bases between them. The CDR3 runs to 15 residues. The CDR3: CASSQDGADRTEAFF. CDR3 DNA sequence: TGCGCCAGCAGCCAAGATGGGGCGGATCGCACTGAAGCTTTCTTT.

The chain joins TRBV5-1 to TRBJ2-3; TRBD2 matches 11 bases. With V trimmed by 4 bases and J by 6 bases, 10 bases remained unmatched. Per the germline V gene, CDR1 is SGHRS and CDR2 is YFSETQ. The CDR3 is 16 amino acids. The CDR3 loop is CASSTSSGRVIDTQYF. DNA for the CDR3: TGCGCCAGCAGCACTAGTAGCGGGAGGGTAATCGATACGCAGTATTTT.

The rearrangement links TRBV9 to TRBJ1-1; TRBD1 aligns across 8 bases. Unmatched junction bases numbered 8, after V lost 2 bases and J lost 11 bases. The CDR3 spans 13 residues. In germline, CDR1 is SGDLS, CDR2 YYNGEE. The CDR3 DNA follows: TGTGCCAGCAGCGTGGGGCAGGGGGCGGGCGCTTTCTTT. Translation: CASSVGQGAGAFF.

This clone was counted once. This chain links TRBV6-6 with TRBJ2-5; 7 bases align to TRBD2. The trim removed 2 bases at V and 2 bases at J, leaving 2 bases unmatched. Germline lookup yields CDR1 MNHNY and CDR2 SVGAGI (reference sequence). The CDR3 loop spans 14 amino acids. For the CDR3, the DNA is TGTGCCAGCAGTTACGGGGGGGATCAAGAGACCCAGTACTTC. Amino acid sequence: CASSYGGDQETQYF.

The V and J genes are TRBV9 and TRBJ2-7; 9 bases match TRBD2. The length of the CDR3 is 15 residues. Germline CDR1 SGDLS, CDR2 YYNGEE. The V gene end was trimmed by 0 bases and the J gene end by 2 bases; junction bases not matched to a gene: 3. DNA of the CDR3: TGTGCCAGCAGCGTAGGGGCGGGAGGGGCCTACGAGCAGTACTTC. It codes for CASSVGAGGAYEQYF.

This chain links TRBV7-3 with TRBJ2-7, with a weak D call TRBD2 (5 bases). The CDR3 contains 14 residues. CDR1 is SGHTA, CDR2 FQGTGA, per germline. Deletions cut 3 bases from V and 1 base from J, with 10 bases between. In DNA form, the CDR3 reads TGTGCCAGCAGCTTGGGGAGTCCATCCTACGAGCAGTACTTC. Amino acid sequence: CASSLGSPSYEQYF.

V and J are TRBV5-1 and TRBJ1-1; 9 bases match TRBD1. V was pared by 4 bases and J by 4 bases, with 8 bases of the junction left unmatched. Germline V CDR1 and CDR2: SGHRS, YFSETQ. There are 15 residues in the CDR3. In nucleotides, the CDR3 is TGCGCCAGCAGCGTAATAACAGGGGGCGGCACTGAAGCTTTCTTT. This gives the protein CASSVITGGGTEAFF. Together with reference TRBV5-1 and TRBJ1-1, the CDR3 gives the full variable domain: KAGVTQTPRYLIKTRGQQVTLSCSPISGHRSVSWYQQTPGQGLQFLFEYFSETQRNKGNFPGRFSGRQFSNSRSEMNVSTLELGDSALYLCASSVITGGGTEAFFGQGTRLTVV.

The chain links TRBV18 to TRBJ2-7; D might be TRBD1 (6 bases). The CDR3 is 13 amino acids. The germline V gene encodes CDR1 KGHSH and CDR2 LQKENI. V was cut by 2 bases and J by 7 bases, with 12 bases left in between. CDR3: CASSPGVGTEQYF. CDR3 nucleotide sequence: TGTGCCAGCTCACCAGGCGTTGGGACAGAGCAGTACTTC. Full variable domain (rest looked up from reference TRBV18 and TRBJ2-7): NAGVMQNPRHLVRRRGQEARLRCSPMKGHSHVYWYRQLPEEGLKFMVYLQKENIIDESGMPKERFSAEFPKEGPSILRIQQVVRGDSAAYFCASSPGVGTEQYFGPGTRLTVT.